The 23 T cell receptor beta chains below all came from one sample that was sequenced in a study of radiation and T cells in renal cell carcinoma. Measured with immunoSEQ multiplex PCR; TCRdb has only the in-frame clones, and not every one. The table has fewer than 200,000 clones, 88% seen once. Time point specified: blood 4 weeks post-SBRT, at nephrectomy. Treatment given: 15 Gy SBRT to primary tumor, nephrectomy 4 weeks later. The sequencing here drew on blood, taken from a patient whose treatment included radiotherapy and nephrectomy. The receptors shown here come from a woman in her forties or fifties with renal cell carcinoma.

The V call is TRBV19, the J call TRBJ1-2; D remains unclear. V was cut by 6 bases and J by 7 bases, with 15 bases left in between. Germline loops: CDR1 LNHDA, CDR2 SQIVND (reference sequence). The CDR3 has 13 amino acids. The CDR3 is CASRPNPDRGYTF. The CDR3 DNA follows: TGTGCCAGTAGGCCCAACCCCGACCGTGGCTACACCTTC.

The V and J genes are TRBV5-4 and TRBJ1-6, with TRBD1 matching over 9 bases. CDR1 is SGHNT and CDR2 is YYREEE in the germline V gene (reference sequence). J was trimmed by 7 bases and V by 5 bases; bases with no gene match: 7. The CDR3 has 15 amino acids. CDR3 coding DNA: TGTGCCAGCAGGCTCGGGACAGGGAGGAATTCACCCCTCCACTTT. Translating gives CASRLGTGRNSPLHF.

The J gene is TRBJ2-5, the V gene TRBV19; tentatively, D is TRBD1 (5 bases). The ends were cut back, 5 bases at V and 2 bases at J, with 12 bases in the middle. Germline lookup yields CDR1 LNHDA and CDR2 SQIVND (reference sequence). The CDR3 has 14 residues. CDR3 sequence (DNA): TGTGCCAGTAGTGCCCGGACAAGTCAAGAGACCCAGTACTTC. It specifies CASSARTSQETQYF.

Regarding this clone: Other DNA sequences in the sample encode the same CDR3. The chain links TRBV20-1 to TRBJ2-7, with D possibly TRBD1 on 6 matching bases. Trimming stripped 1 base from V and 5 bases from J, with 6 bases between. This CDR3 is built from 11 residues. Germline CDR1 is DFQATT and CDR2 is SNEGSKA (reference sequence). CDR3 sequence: CSARGDNEQYF. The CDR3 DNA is TGCAGTGCTAGAGGGGACAACGAGCAGTACTTC.

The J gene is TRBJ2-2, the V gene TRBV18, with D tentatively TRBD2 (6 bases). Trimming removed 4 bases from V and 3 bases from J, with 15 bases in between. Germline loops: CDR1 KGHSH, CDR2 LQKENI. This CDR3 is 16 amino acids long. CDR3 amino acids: CASSLHAGKDTGELFF. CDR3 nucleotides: TGTGCCAGCTCACTTCATGCGGGGAAGGACACCGGGGAGCTGTTTTTT.

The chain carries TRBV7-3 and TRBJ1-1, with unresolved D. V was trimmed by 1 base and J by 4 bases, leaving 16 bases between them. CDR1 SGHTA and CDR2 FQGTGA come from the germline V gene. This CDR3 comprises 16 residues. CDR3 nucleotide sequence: TGTGCCAGCAGCTTAAGTCGGCCTACCCTAATCACTGAAGCTTTCTTT. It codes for CASSLSRPTLITEAFF.

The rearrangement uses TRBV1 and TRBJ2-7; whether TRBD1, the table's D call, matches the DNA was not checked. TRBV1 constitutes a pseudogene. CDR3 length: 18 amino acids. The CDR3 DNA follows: TGCACCAGCAGCCAAGGCCCCCCGGGACAGGGAGTTACCTACGAGCAGTACTTC. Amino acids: CTSSQGPPGQGVTYEQYF.

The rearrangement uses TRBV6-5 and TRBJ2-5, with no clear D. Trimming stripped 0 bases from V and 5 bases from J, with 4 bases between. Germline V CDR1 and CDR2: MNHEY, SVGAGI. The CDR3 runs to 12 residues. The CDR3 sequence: CASSYSRETQYF. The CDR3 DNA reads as TGTGCCAGCAGTTACTCACGTGAGACCCAGTACTTC.

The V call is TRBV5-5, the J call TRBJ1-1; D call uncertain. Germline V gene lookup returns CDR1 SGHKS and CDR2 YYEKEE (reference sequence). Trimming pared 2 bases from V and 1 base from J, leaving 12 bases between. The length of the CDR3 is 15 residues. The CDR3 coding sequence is TGTGCCAGCAGCTTCTCCCCCCACAGGAACACTGAAGCTTTCTTT. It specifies CASSFSPHRNTEAFF.

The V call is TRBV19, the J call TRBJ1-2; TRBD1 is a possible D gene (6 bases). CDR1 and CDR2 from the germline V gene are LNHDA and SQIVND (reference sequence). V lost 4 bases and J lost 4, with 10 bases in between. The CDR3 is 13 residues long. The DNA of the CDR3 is TGTGCCAGTAGTAACAGGGAGAGCTATGGCTACACCTTC. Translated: CASSNRESYGYTF.

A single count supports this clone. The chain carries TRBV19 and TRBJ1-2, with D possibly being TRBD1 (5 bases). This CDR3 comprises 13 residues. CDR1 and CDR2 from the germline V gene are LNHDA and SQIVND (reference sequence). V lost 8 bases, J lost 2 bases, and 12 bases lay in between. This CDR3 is CASYSRANYGYTF. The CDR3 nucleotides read TGTGCCAGTTACTCCAGGGCCAACTATGGCTACACCTTC.

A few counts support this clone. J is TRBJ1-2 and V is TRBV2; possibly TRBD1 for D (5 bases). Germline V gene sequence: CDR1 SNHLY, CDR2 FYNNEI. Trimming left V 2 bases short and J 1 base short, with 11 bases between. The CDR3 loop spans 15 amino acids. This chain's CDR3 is CASSERGAFNYGYTF. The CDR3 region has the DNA TGTGCCAGCAGTGAAAGGGGAGCCTTTAACTATGGCTACACCTTC.

In DNA, the CDR3 is TGCGCCAGCAGCCCCCGTCCTCTTGCGGGGCAAGAGACCCAGTACTTC. Amino acid sequence: CASSPRPLAGQETQYF. This rearrangement joins TRBV4-1 to TRBJ2-5; D may be TRBD2 (6 bases). V lost 4 bases, J lost 2 bases, and 17 bases lay in between. Germline-derived CDR1 and CDR2 are MGHRA and YSYEKL. The CDR3 sequence is 16 residues long.

CDR3 sequence (DNA): TGTGCCAGCAGCACCGGGGGGGCCACCGGGGAGCTGTTTTTT. It specifies CASSTGGATGELFF. The chain links TRBV5-8 to TRBJ2-2; TRBD2 agrees at 8 bases. Looked up from germline, CDR1 is SGHTS and CDR2 is YDEGEE. The V segment lost 4 bases and the J segment 4 bases; nucleotides outside the gene matches: 3. This CDR3 comprises 14 residues.

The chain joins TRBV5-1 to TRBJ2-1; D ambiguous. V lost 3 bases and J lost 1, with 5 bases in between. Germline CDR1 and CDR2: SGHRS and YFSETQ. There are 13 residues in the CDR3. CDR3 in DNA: TGCGCCAGCAGCTCCGGTTCCTACAATGAGCAGTTCTTC. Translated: CASSSGSYNEQFF.

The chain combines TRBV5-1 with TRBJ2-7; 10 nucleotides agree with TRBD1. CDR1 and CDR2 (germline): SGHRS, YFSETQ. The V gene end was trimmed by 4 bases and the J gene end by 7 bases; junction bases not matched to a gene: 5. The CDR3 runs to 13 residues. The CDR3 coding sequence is TGCGCCAGCAGCAGGGGGGACAGGGGAGAGCAGTACTTC. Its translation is CASSRGDRGEQYF.

The CDR3 DNA is TGTGCCAGCAGTTGGGGTGGGGAGGGAAAACTGTTTTTT. Protein product: CASSWGGEGKLFF. J is TRBJ1-4 and V is TRBV27; D gene ambiguous. Germline V gene sequence: CDR1 MNHEY, CDR2 SMNVEV (reference sequence). Trimming removed 4 bases from V and 10 bases from J, with 13 bases in between. CDR3 size: 13 residues.

CDR3 region: CASSYSGRNTEAFF. CDR3 nucleotides: TGTGCCAGCAGTTACTCCGGTAGGAACACTGAAGCTTTCTTT. The genes are TRBV6-6 and TRBJ1-1; D gene ambiguous. Germline V lookup: CDR1 MNHNY, CDR2 SVGAGI (reference sequence). Trimming stripped 0 bases from V and 1 base from J, with 6 bases between. The CDR3 is 14 residues long.

CDR3 in amino acids: CASSEQGALETQYF. CDR3 DNA sequence: TGTGCCAGCAGTGAACAGGGGGCGTTGGAGACCCAGTACTTC. V gene TRBV2 combines with J gene TRBJ2-5; 8 nucleotides agree with TRBD1. The CDR3 runs 14 residues. The V gene's germline CDR1 is SNHLY and CDR2 FYNNEI. V dropped 2 bases and J dropped 5; count of bases not matched to a gene: 4.

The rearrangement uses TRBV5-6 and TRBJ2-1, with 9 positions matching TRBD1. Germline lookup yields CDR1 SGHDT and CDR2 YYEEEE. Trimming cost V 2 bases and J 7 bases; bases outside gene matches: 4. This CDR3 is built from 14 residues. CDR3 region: CASSFRDRENEQFF. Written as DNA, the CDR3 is TGTGCCAGCAGCTTCCGGGACAGGGAAAATGAGCAGTTCTTC.

CDR3 DNA: TGTGCCAGCAGTACAGGCGTGAACACTGAAGCTTTCTTT. Protein sequence: CASSTGVNTEAFF. The chain couples TRBV6-5 to TRBJ1-1; TRBD1 might be the D (5 bases). The V gene lost 5 bases and the J gene lost 0 bases, with 7 bases spanning the gap. The CDR3 loop spans 13 amino acids. Germline-derived CDR1 and CDR2 are MNHEY and SVGAGI.

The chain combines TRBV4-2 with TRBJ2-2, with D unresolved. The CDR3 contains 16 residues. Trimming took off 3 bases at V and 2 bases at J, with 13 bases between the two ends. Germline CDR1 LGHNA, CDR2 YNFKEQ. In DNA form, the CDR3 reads TGTGCCAGCAGCCAGGCCCTGGTGAGCAACACCGGGGAGCTGTTTTTT. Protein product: CASSQALVSNTGELFF.

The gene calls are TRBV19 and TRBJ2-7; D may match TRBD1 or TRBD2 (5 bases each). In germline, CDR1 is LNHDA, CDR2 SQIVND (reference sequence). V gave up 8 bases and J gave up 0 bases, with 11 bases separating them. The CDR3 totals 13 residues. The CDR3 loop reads CASRDGGSYEQYF. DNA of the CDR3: TGTGCCAGTCGGGACGGAGGCTCCTACGAGCAGTACTTC.